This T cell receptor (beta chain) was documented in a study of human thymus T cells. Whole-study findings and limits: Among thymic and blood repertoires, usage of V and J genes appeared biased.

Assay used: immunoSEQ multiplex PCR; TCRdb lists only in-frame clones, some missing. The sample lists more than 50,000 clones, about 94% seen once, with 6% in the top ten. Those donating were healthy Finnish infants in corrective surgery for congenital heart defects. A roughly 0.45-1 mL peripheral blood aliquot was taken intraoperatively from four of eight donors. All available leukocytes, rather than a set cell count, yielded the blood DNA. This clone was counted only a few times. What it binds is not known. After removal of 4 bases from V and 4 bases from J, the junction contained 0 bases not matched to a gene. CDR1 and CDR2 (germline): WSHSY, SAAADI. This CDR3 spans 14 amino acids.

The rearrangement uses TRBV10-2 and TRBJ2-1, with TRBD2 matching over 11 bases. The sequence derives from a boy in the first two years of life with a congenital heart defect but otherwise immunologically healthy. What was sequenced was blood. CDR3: CASSVAGGYNEQFF. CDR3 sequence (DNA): TGCGCCAGCAGTGTAGCGGGGGGGTACAATGAGCAGTTCTTC.